One sample yielded the 24 T cell receptor beta chains listed below, sequenced in a study of blood T cell repertoires in COVID-19. Produced via immunoSEQ multiplex PCR; TCRdb's table is partial and in-frame only. The sample lists about 150,000 clones, about 90% seen once, with 0.5% to 0.6% in the top ten. Sequencing was done on a sample of peripheral blood. Receptors originate from a middle-aged man with acute or convalescent COVID-19.

This sequence joins TRBV5-4 and TRBJ2-2; 11 bases match TRBD2. CDR1 SGHNT and CDR2 YYREEE come from the germline V gene (reference sequence). The V segment lost 7 bases and the J segment 1 base; nucleotides outside the gene matches: 6. The CDR3 spans 16 residues. The CDR3 loop is CASHSGLAGNTGELFF. Here the CDR3 DNA reads TGTGCCAGCCATTCTGGACTAGCGGGGAACACCGGGGAGCTGTTTTTT.

J is TRBJ2-2 and V is TRBV4-1; 7 nucleotides line up with TRBD2. The junction had 12 bases not matched to a gene; V was cut back by 2 bases and J by 6 bases. The germline CDR1 and CDR2 sequences are MGHRA and YSYEKL. This CDR3 has 17 amino acids. The CDR3 region is CASSQSPLDRGAGELFF. The CDR3 bases are TGCGCCAGCAGCCAATCCCCCTTGGACCGGGGGGCCGGGGAGCTGTTTTTT.

The chain recombines TRBV15 with TRBJ2-2; 13 nucleotides agree with TRBD2. Losses at the gene ends were 5 bases for V and 1 base for J; bases not matched to a gene: 7. The CDR3 is 18 amino acids. CDR1 and CDR2 (germline): LNHNV, YYDKDF (reference sequence). The CDR3 protein is CATSVGLAGAWNTGELFF. CDR3 coding DNA: TGTGCCACCAGCGTAGGACTAGCGGGGGCCTGGAACACCGGGGAGCTGTTTTTT.

The V call is TRBV28, the J call TRBJ1-2; tentative D call: TRBD1 (6 bases). The germline V and J ends were trimmed by 6 bases and 5 bases, with 13 bases remaining between them. The CDR3 runs to 13 residues. CDR1 is MDHEN, CDR2 SYDVKM, per germline. The CDR3, as DNA: TGTGCCAGCAGACTACAGGGATTATATGGCTACACCTTC. Translating gives CASRLQGLYGYTF.

The chain links TRBV7-8 to TRBJ2-1, with 8 bases matching TRBD1. The CDR3 totals 15 residues. Germline V CDR1 and CDR2: SGHVS, FQNEAQ. J was trimmed by 5 bases and V by 2 bases; bases with no gene match: 5. CDR3 sequence reads: CASSLYRTGHNEQFF. CDR3 sequence (DNA): TGTGCCAGCAGCTTATACCGGACAGGGCACAATGAGCAGTTCTTC.

This sequence joins TRBV24-1 and TRBJ2-1; 10 positions match TRBD2. This CDR3 spans 15 amino acids. Germline trimming cut 3 bases from V and 12 bases from J; bases unmatched to any gene: 10. Per germline, CDR1 KGHDR and CDR2 SFDVKD. CDR3 in amino acids: CATSDPGLAPGGQFF. The CDR3 region has the DNA TGTGCCACCAGTGATCCGGGACTAGCGCCCGGGGGGCAGTTCTTC.

CDR3 region: CASSYPGTGDQPQHF. The CDR3 bases are TGTGCCAGCAGTTACCCGGGGACAGGGGACCAGCCCCAGCATTTT. The chain recombines TRBV6-6 with TRBJ1-5, with TRBD1 matching over 10 bases. CDR3 length: 15 amino acids. Germline lookup yields CDR1 MNHNY and CDR2 SVGAGI (reference sequence). V gave up 2 bases and J gave up 7 bases; unmatched junction bases: 5.

The chain recombines TRBV29-1 with TRBJ2-2; 10 positions match TRBD2. CDR1 is SQVTM, CDR2 ANQGSEA, per germline. The CDR3 extends over 15 amino acids. The V segment lost 6 bases and the J segment 1 base; nucleotides outside the gene matches: 5. CDR3 sequence reads: CSVDLAGVNTGELFF. The DNA for the CDR3 is TGCAGCGTGGATCTAGCGGGGGTGAACACCGGGGAGCTGTTTTTT.

This clone was seen only once. The V and J genes are TRBV19 and TRBJ2-1; D might be TRBD2 (6 bases). Trimming removed 5 bases at V and 3 bases at J, with 20 bases between. Looked up from germline, CDR1 is LNHDA and CDR2 is SQIVND (reference sequence). This CDR3 region has 17 residues. The CDR3 here is CASSLGHGAGSYNEQFF. The CDR3 nucleotides read TGTGCCAGTAGTTTAGGCCACGGCGCGGGGAGCTACAATGAGCAGTTCTTC. The variable domain in full, completed from reference TRBV19 and TRBJ2-1, reads DGGITQSPKYLFRKEGQNVTLSCEQNLNHDAMYWYRQDPGQGLRLIYYSQIVNDFQKGDIAEGYSVSREKKESFPLTVTSAQKNPTAFYLCASSLGHGAGSYNEQFFGPGTRLTVL.

In its sample, this clone was seen once. The rearrangement joins TRBV18 to TRBJ2-4; D uncertain. The CDR3 totals 14 residues. Germline CDR1 and CDR2: KGHSH and LQKENI. V lost 1 base, J lost 0 bases, and 4 bases lay in between. The CDR3 spells CASSPQRAKNIQYF. The CDR3 DNA reads as TGTGCCAGCTCACCACAGCGAGCCAAAAACATTCAGTACTTC. The full variable domain, its missing parts supplied by reference TRBV18 and TRBJ2-4, is NAGVMQNPRHLVRRRGQEARLRCSPMKGHSHVYWYRQLPEEGLKFMVYLQKENIIDESGMPKERFSAEFPKEGPSILRIQQVVRGDSAAYFCASSPQRAKNIQYFGAGTRLSVL.

The chain links TRBV12-3 or TRBV12-4 to TRBJ2-7; 7 nucleotides match TRBD1. This CDR3 contains 13 residues. Germline trimming cut 4 bases from V and 4 bases from J; bases unmatched to any gene: 4. The CDR3 is CASSWGQFYEQYF. CDR3 DNA sequence: TGTGCCAGCAGTTGGGGACAGTTTTACGAGCAGTACTTC.

The J gene is TRBJ1-2, the V gene TRBV14; TRBD1 is a possible D gene (6 bases). V gave up 0 bases and J gave up 4 bases, with 15 bases separating them. The germline CDR1 and CDR2 sequences are SGHDN and FVKESK. The CDR3 sequence is 16 residues long. The DNA for the CDR3 is TGTGCCAGCAGCCAAGATAACCCCACAGGGTTCTATGGCTACACCTTC. Its protein product is CASSQDNPTGFYGYTF. The entire variable domain, with the rest obtained from reference TRBV14 and TRBJ1-2, is as follows: EAGVTQFPSHSVIEKGQTVTLRCDPISGHDNLYWYRRVMGKEIKFLLHFVKESKQDESGMPNNRFLAERTGGTYSTLKVQPAELEDSGVYFCASSQDNPTGFYGYTFGSGTRLTVV.

This rearrangement joins TRBV6-2 or TRBV6-3 to TRBJ2-1; D is possibly TRBD1 (5 bases). This CDR3 region has 13 residues. Germline assignment: CDR1 MNHEY and CDR2 SVGEGT. The V and J ends lost 6 bases and 4 bases respectively, with 10 bases between them. CDR3 in DNA: TGTGCCAGCAGCCAGGACATTTACAATGAGCAGTTCTTC. It translates to CASSQDIYNEQFF.

V usage is TRBV28 and J usage is TRBJ1-5; 8 nucleotides match TRBD1. This CDR3 has 17 amino acids. Per the germline V gene, CDR1 is MDHEN and CDR2 is SYDVKM. V was pared by 5 bases and J by 0 bases, with 9 bases of the junction left unmatched. The CDR3 region is CASSPTGQVVSNQPQHF. CDR3 nucleotide sequence: TGTGCCAGCAGTCCTACGGGACAGGTAGTTAGCAATCAGCCCCAGCATTTT.

The CDR3 is CSVEHRQRGNEQFF. DNA of the CDR3: TGCAGCGTTGAGCACAGGCAGCGGGGGAATGAGCAGTTCTTC. The gene calls are TRBV29-1 and TRBJ2-1; TRBD2 agrees at 8 bases. CDR1 is SQVTM, CDR2 ANQGSEA, per germline. With 3 bases clipped from V and 7 bases from J, the junction kept 8 bases outside the gene matches. The CDR3 has 14 residues.

The chain couples TRBV18 to TRBJ2-2, with 8 bases lining up with TRBD1. The junction had 2 bases not matched to a gene; V was cut back by 3 bases and J by 5 bases. Germline loops: CDR1 KGHSH, CDR2 LQKENI. This CDR3 is 14 amino acids long. The DNA of the CDR3 is TGTGCCAGCTCACCTGGACAGGGAACCGGGGAGCTGTTTTTT. Translating it yields CASSPGQGTGELFF.

This chain connects TRBV15 to TRBJ2-1; TRBD2 agrees at 10 bases. Trimming removed 1 base from V and 9 bases from J; junction bases left unmatched: 6. The CDR3 length is 15 residues. Germline assignment: CDR1 LNHNV and CDR2 YYDKDF (reference sequence). The CDR3 loop reads CATSRGNSGRTEQFF. Written as DNA, the CDR3 is TGTGCCACCAGCAGAGGAAATAGCGGGAGGACTGAGCAGTTCTTC.

V is TRBV30 and J is TRBJ2-5; D is unresolved. Germline V gene sequence: CDR1 GTSNPN, CDR2 SVGIG (reference sequence). This CDR3 region has 12 residues. The V end lost 4 bases, the J end lost 1 base, and 7 bases lay between the germline ends. DNA for the CDR3: TGTGCCTGGAATCAGGTCCAAGAGACCCAGTACTTC. It is translated as CAWNQVQETQYF.

The chain is built from TRBV5-4 and TRBJ2-7, with D perhaps TRBD2 (6 bases). CDR1 and CDR2 (germline): SGHNT, YYREEE (reference sequence). The CDR3 consists of 13 residues. V lost 5 bases to trimming and J lost 0 bases, with 9 bases between them. Here the CDR3 reads CASRARGSYEQYF. The CDR3 nucleotides are TGTGCCAGCAGGGCGCGGGGCTCCTACGAGCAGTACTTC.

In regard to this clone: A junction end diverges from the germline sequence, so it may reflect a read error. V is TRBV4-1 and J is TRBJ2-1, with 10 bases identical to TRBD2. The germline gives CDR1 MGHRA, CDR2 YSYEKL. The CDR3 totals 13 residues. The CDR3 reads CASTQAGGSEQFF. The DNA for the CDR3 is TGCGCCAGCACCCAAGCGGGAGGGAGTGAGCAGTTCTTC.

CDR3 amino acids: CASSPNLGVPNTGELFF. CDR3 DNA: TGTGCCAGCAGCCCCAACCTAGGGGTACCGAACACCGGGGAGCTGTTTTTT. The chain links TRBV7-9 to TRBJ2-2; a weak D match, TRBD1 (5 bases). Per the germline V gene, CDR1 is SEHNR and CDR2 is FQNEAQ (reference sequence). The CDR3 spans 17 residues. Trimming removed 5 bases from V and 0 bases from J, with 16 bases in between.

The sample holds one count of this clone. CDR3 DNA sequence: TGTGCCAGCAGTCGTACAGGTTACAGCTACGAGCAGTACTTC. Translating it yields CASSRTGYSYEQYF. V is TRBV28 and J is TRBJ2-7; D possibly corresponds to TRBD1 (5 bases). The V end lost 5 bases, the J end lost 3 bases, and 14 bases lay between the germline ends. This CDR3 is 14 amino acids long. Germline assignment: CDR1 MDHEN and CDR2 SYDVKM.

The chain links TRBV19 to TRBJ1-6, with D possibly being TRBD1 (5 bases). The germline V gene has CDR1 LNHDA and CDR2 SQIVND (reference sequence). The V end was cut by 3 bases, the J end by 10 bases, with 16 bases between. The CDR3 length is 15 residues. CDR3 protein: CASSIGGARNSPLHF. The CDR3 DNA reads as TGTGCCAGTAGTATCGGGGGAGCTCGGAACTCACCCCTCCACTTT.

The rearrangement links TRBV7-9 to TRBJ2-2, with D perhaps matching TRBD1 (5 bases). The CDR3 is 13 amino acids. Germline V gene lookup returns CDR1 SEHNR and CDR2 FQNEAQ (reference sequence). V gave up 4 bases and J gave up 4 bases, with 7 bases separating them. This chain's CDR3 is CASSSRATGELFF. The CDR3 DNA sequence: TGTGCCAGCAGCTCCAGGGCCACCGGGGAGCTGTTTTTT.